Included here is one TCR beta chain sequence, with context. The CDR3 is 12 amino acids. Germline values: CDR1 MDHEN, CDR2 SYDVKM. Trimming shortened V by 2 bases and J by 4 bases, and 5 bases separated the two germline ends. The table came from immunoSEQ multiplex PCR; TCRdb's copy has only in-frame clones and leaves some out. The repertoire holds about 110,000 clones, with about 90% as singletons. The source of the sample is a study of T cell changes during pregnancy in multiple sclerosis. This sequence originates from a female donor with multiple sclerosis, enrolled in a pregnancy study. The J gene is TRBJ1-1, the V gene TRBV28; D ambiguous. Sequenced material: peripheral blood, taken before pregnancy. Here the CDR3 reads CASSLVITEAFF. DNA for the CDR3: TGTGCCAGCAGTTTAGTTATCACTGAAGCTTTCTTT.